These T cell receptor beta chains were read from a single sample in a study of response to subunit inactivated influenza vaccine. Using its own MiXCR run on the RT-PCR reads, TCRdb lists one record per CDR3 protein. The table lists about 650,000 distinct CDR3 sequences, about 15% of them singletons. The source was PBMCs from blood, collected 14 to 15 days before vaccination. These receptors originate from a middle-aged man who received an inactivated influenza vaccine. CDR3s include the opening cysteine and the closing phenylalanine or tryptophan. The order of the fields is clone size, D gene, V gene, J gene, CDR3 DNA, CDR3 protein. The D gene is left open where the match is weak. The size entry is marked missing in some rows and otherwise reads once, few, many or a size class.

>many|NA|TRBV27|TRBJ2-7
TGTGCCAGCAGGAGACAGCTATCCTACGAGCAGTACTTC
CASRRQLSYEQYF
>few|NA|TRBV7-9|TRBJ1-1
TGTGCCAGCAGCCCCGGACTGAGTAACACTGAAGCTTTCTTT
CASSPGLSNTEAFF
>few|NA|TRBV5-5|TRBJ2-2
TGTGCCAGCAGCTTGTGGCCAAGCACCGGGGAGCTGTTTTTT
CASSLWPSTGELFF
>NA|NA|TRBV12-3/TRBV12-4|TRBJ1-2
TGTGCCAGCAGTTTGAATTGGGGGGGCTACACCTTC
CASSLNWGGYTF
>NA|TRBD1|TRBV12-3/TRBV12-4|TRBJ1-5
TGTGCCAGCAGTAAAAACAGGGGGAGCAATCAGCCCCAGCATTTT
CASSKNRGSNQPQHF
>few|NA|TRBV7-9|TRBJ2-5
TGTGCCAGCAGCTTAGCGGTGGGGCCAGAAAAAGAGACCCAGTACTTC
CASSLAVGPEKETQYF
>NA|NA|TRBV27|TRBJ2-7
TGTGCCAGCAGTCAGGGACCTTTCTACGAGCAGTACTTC
CASSQGPFYEQYF
>NA|NA|TRBV27|TRBJ2-7
TGTGCCAGCAGTACCTCTCCGATAGGAGTCGGCGAGCAGTACTTC
CASSTSPIGVGEQYF
>few|TRBD1|TRBV12-3/TRBV12-4|TRBJ1-2
TGTGCCAGCAGTTCCGGGACAGGGTGGAATGGCTACACCTTC
CASSSGTGWNGYTF
>NA|TRBD1|TRBV29-1|TRBJ2-3
TGCAGCGTCGGGACAGGGGCAGATACGCAGTATTTT
CSVGTGADTQYF
>few|TRBD2|TRBV20-1|TRBJ2-3
TGCAGTGCTAGCCAGACTAGCGGCACAGATACGCAGTATTTT
CSASQTSGTDTQYF
>few|TRBD1|TRBV7-2|TRBJ1-5
TGTGCCAGCAGCGACCGGACAGGGAATCTTCAGCCCCAGCATTTT
CASSDRTGNLQPQHF
>NA|NA|TRBV20-1|TRBJ1-1
TGCAGTGCTAGGCGGGGGGCCTCGAACACTGAAGCTTTCTTT
CSARRGASNTEAFF
>many|TRBD1|TRBV20-1|TRBJ2-7
TGCGGGGCAGACCGAGGGACAGGGAAAACCTACGAGCAGTACTTC
CGADRGTGKTYEQYF
>many|TRBD1|TRBV12-3/TRBV12-4|TRBJ1-2
TGTGCCAGCAGTCCCCGCAGGACAGGGGCTAACTATGGCTACACCTTC
CASSPRRTGANYGYTF
>many|NA|TRBV7-9|TRBJ2-3
TGTGCCAGCAGCTTAGCTAGCGGAAGCACAGATACGCAGTATTTT
CASSLASGSTDTQYF
>few|TRBD1|TRBV7-9|TRBJ2-7
TGTGCCAGCAGCTACGGGACAGGGTTTCGCGAGCAGTACTTC
CASSYGTGFREQYF
>few|NA|TRBV15|TRBJ1-1
TGTGCCACCAGCAACCGGGACGCGGCTTTCTTT
CATSNRDAAFF
>many|TRBD1|TRBV6-1|TRBJ2-7
TGTGCCAGCAGTCGTAACCCCACGACAGGGGGCCACGAGCAGTACTTC
CASSRNPTTGGHEQYF
>few|TRBD2|TRBV20-1|TRBJ2-4
TGCAGTGCCCTTCGGCTAGCGGGGACACGGAACATTCAGTACTTC
CSALRLAGTRNIQYF
>NA|NA|TRBV20-1|TRBJ2-7
TGCAGTGCTAGAGATTTACTAGCTCCCTTCTACGAGCAGTACTTC
CSARDLLAPFYEQYF
>NA|NA|TRBV7-2|TRBJ2-3
TGTGCCAGCAGCTTACAGGGAGCAATATCAGATACGCAGTATTTT
CASSLQGAISDTQYF
>NA|TRBD2|TRBV6-1|TRBJ2-1
TGTGCCAGCAGCCCTAGCGGGGGGGGGTACGAGCAGTTCTTC
CASSPSGGGYEQFF
>NA|TRBD1|TRBV5-6|TRBJ1-6
TGTGCCAGCAGCTTCGACAGGGGCTATAATTCACCCCTCCACTTT
CASSFDRGYNSPLHF
>NA|NA|TRBV7-9|TRBJ1-1
TGTGTAGTGGGTGACACTGAAGCTTTCTTT
CVVGDTEAFF
>NA|NA|TRBV9|TRBJ2-2
TGTGCCAGCAGCGGGACAGACTTCTTACTCACCGGGGAGCTGTTTTTT
CASSGTDFLLTGELFF
>NA|NA|TRBV7-2|TRBJ2-1
TGTGCCAGCAGCTTCCTGACTGATGAGCAGTTCTTC
CASSFLTDEQFF
>few|NA|TRBV4-2|TRBJ2-2
TGTGCCAGCAGCCATTTGGGGCTGGGCACCGGGGAGCTGTTTTTT
CASSHLGLGTGELFF
>few|TRBD1|TRBV7-2|TRBJ1-5
TGTGCCAGCAGCTGGGACAGACTACAGCCCCAGCATTTT
CASSWDRLQPQHF
>NA|NA|TRBV7-8|TRBJ2-7
TGTGCCAGCAGCCAAGACGGGTATTACGAGCAGTACTTC
CASSQDGYYEQYF
>NA|TRBD1|TRBV28|TRBJ2-3
TGTGCCAGCAGCTCCTCACAGGGGGCTCATGATACGCAGTATTTT
CASSSSQGAHDTQYF
>NA|NA|TRBV5-1|TRBJ2-3
TGCGCCAGCAGCTGGGGTGACGGCGGGAGCACAGATACGCAGTATTTT
CASSWGDGGSTDTQYF
>many|TRBD1|TRBV12-3/TRBV12-4|TRBJ1-1
TGTGCCAGCAGACTACAGGGGGCCGGCACTGAAGCTTTCTTT
CASRLQGAGTEAFF
>many|NA|TRBV12-3/TRBV12-4|TRBJ1-5
TGTGCCAGCACAATAGGGGGAGATCAGCCCCAGCATTTT
CASTIGGDQPQHF
>many|NA|TRBV28|TRBJ2-3
TGTGCCAGCAGTTTTCTCGGGGGCGATGATACGCAGTATTTT
CASSFLGGDDTQYF
>NA|NA|TRBV7-2|TRBJ2-7
TGTGCCAGCAGCTCTCCGGCAGCGGAGCAGTACTTC
CASSSPAAEQYF
>NA|TRBD2|TRBV7-3|TRBJ2-1
TGTGCCAGCAGCTTAGAAAGGGGAGGGCCCTTTGAGCAGTTCTTC
CASSLERGGPFEQFF
>few|NA|TRBV20-1|TRBJ2-1
TGCAGTGCGAACTACCCGGGGGCCGGCAATGAGCAGTTCTTC
CSANYPGAGNEQFF
>many|TRBD2|TRBV5-1|TRBJ2-1
TGCGCCAGCAGCGCACGACTAGCGGGAGGTTTGGGGAATGAGCAGTTCTTC
CASSARLAGGLGNEQFF
>few|NA|TRBV7-2|TRBJ2-7
TGTGCCAGCAGAATCGACGCCAACTCCTACGAGCAGTACTTC
CASRIDANSYEQYF